These T cell receptor beta chains were read from a single sample in a study of cytomegalovirus exposure and HLA in healthy donors. TCRdb keeps only in-frame clones here, not all; method: immunoSEQ multiplex PCR. The table has more than 150,000 clones, 76% seen once. Sequenced material: PBMCs. All receptors come from a young man in good health and CMV-seronegative. CDR3s include the opening cysteine and the closing phenylalanine or tryptophan. The order of the fields is V gene, J gene, clone size, D gene, CDR3 DNA, CDR3 protein. The D gene is left open where the match is weak. Clone size is given for some rows only: seen once, a few or many times, or a class if the clone is expanded.

v_call: TRBV27
j_call: TRBJ2-7
clone_size: -
d_call: TRBD2
cdr3_nt: TGTGCCACGGGCGGGAGGAATAACGAGCAGTACTTC
cdr3_aa: CATGGRNNEQYF

v_call: TRBV30
j_call: TRBJ2-7
clone_size: -
d_call: -
cdr3_nt: TGTGCCTGGAGAGGCAGGGGAGTCTCCTACGAGCAGTACTTC
cdr3_aa: CAWRGRGVSYEQYF

v_call: TRBV18
j_call: TRBJ1-1
clone_size: -
d_call: TRBD1
cdr3_nt: TGTGCCAGCTCCCGTCCCGGGACAGGGACGGCAACTGAAGCTTTCTTT
cdr3_aa: CASSRPGTGTATEAFF

v_call: TRBV5-1
j_call: TRBJ1-5
clone_size: -
d_call: TRBD1
cdr3_nt: TGCGCCAGCAGCGTACAGGGGGAAGATCAGCCCCAGCATTTT
cdr3_aa: CASSVQGEDQPQHF

v_call: TRBV28
j_call: TRBJ2-7
clone_size: -
d_call: -
cdr3_nt: TGTGCCAGCAAAGCGGGTGGGGAGTTCTACGAGCAGTACTTC
cdr3_aa: CASKAGGEFYEQYF

v_call: TRBV7-8
j_call: TRBJ2-5
clone_size: -
d_call: TRBD1
cdr3_nt: TGTGCCAGCAGCCAAACAAGGGACAGGGGTTCATGGGAGACCCAGTACTTC
cdr3_aa: CASSQTRDRGSWETQYF

v_call: TRBV6-1
j_call: TRBJ2-1
clone_size: -
d_call: TRBD1
cdr3_nt: TGTGCCAGCAGCCCCAGGGGGTGGGAGCAGTTCTTC
cdr3_aa: CASSPRGWEQFF

v_call: TRBV10-1
j_call: TRBJ1-1
clone_size: -
d_call: -
cdr3_nt: TGCGCCAGCAGATGGGGGCGAGGGACTGAAGCTTTCTTT
cdr3_aa: CASRWGRGTEAFF

v_call: TRBV5-1
j_call: TRBJ2-1
clone_size: few
d_call: TRBD1
cdr3_nt: TGCGCCAGCAGCGCAGGGTCCGGGACAGGGGCGAATGAGCAGTTCTTC
cdr3_aa: CASSAGSGTGANEQFF

v_call: TRBV6-5
j_call: TRBJ1-2
clone_size: -
d_call: TRBD1
cdr3_nt: TGTGCCAGCAGTGGATCGACAGGGGTGGGTGGCTACACCTTC
cdr3_aa: CASSGSTGVGGYTF

v_call: TRBV19
j_call: TRBJ1-2
clone_size: few
d_call: TRBD1
cdr3_nt: TGTGCCAGTAGTCCGGGACAGGGCAGAGGTGGCTACACCTTC
cdr3_aa: CASSPGQGRGGYTF

v_call: TRBV11-3
j_call: TRBJ2-3
clone_size: -
d_call: -
cdr3_nt: TGTGCCAGCAGCGGCGGGGACACAGATACGCAGTATTTT
cdr3_aa: CASSGGDTDTQYF

v_call: TRBV28
j_call: TRBJ2-2
clone_size: -
d_call: -
cdr3_nt: TGTGCCAGCAGCCCCTATGTTCTCACCGGGGAGCTGTTTTTT
cdr3_aa: CASSPYVLTGELFF

v_call: TRBV5-1
j_call: TRBJ2-3
clone_size: -
d_call: TRBD1
cdr3_nt: TGCGCCAGCAGCTTGGCAGGGGGAACAGATACGCAGTATTTT
cdr3_aa: CASSLAGGTDTQYF

v_call: TRBV5-1
j_call: TRBJ2-7
clone_size: -
d_call: TRBD1
cdr3_nt: TGCGCCAGCAGCTTAGAGGGGGCGGTTTCCTACGAGCAGTACTTC
cdr3_aa: CASSLEGAVSYEQYF

v_call: TRBV5-4
j_call: TRBJ1-2
clone_size: -
d_call: -
cdr3_nt: TGTGCCAGCAGCTATCCCGACACTAACTATGGCTACACCTTC
cdr3_aa: CASSYPDTNYGYTF

v_call: TRBV7-2
j_call: TRBJ1-5
clone_size: -
d_call: -
cdr3_nt: TGTGCCAGCAGCTTATCGATGGGGAGAAGTCAGCCCCAGCATTTT
cdr3_aa: CASSLSMGRSQPQHF